Following are 23 T cell receptor beta chains from one sample sequenced in a study of blood T cell repertoires in COVID-19. Data came from immunoSEQ multiplex PCR; TCRdb stores just in-frame clones and leaves some out. The sample holds some 100,000 clones; approximately 86% are singletons and the top ten take roughly 2.7%. The sample taken for sequencing was PBMCs or T cells enriched from blood (not recorded which). Receptors were obtained from a woman aged 50 to 60 who had recovered from COVID-19.

The rearrangement uses TRBV6-7 and TRBJ2-1, with D tentatively TRBD2 (6 bases). TRBV6-7 is designated an ORF whose function remains uncertain. This CDR3 comprises 15 residues. V lost 2 bases and J 7 bases, leaving 15 bases between the germline ends. The CDR3 protein is CASSYKTRSGNEQFF. CDR3 sequence (DNA): TGTGCCAGCAGTTACAAGACTAGAAGTGGTAATGAGCAGTTCTTC.

The chain recombines TRBV2 with TRBJ1-2; D not resolved. This CDR3 spans 13 amino acids. The germline V gene encodes CDR1 SNHLY and CDR2 FYNNEI. V lost 6 bases and J lost 8, with 16 bases in between. The CDR3 nucleotides are TGTGCCAGCAGCGTGGAGCTCCCTGGCGGCTACACCTTC. Its protein is CASSVELPGGYTF.

V is TRBV7-2 and J is TRBJ2-1; 14 bases agree with TRBD2. V shed 3 bases, J shed 9 bases, and the junction held 4 bases outside the gene matches. The CDR3 contains 15 residues. The germline CDR1 and CDR2 sequences are SGHTA and FQGNSA. CDR3 residues: CASSLTSGRAGEQFF. The CDR3 DNA reads as TGTGCCAGCAGCTTGACTAGCGGGAGGGCCGGTGAGCAGTTCTTC.

The chain combines TRBV27 with TRBJ2-2; D perhaps matches TRBD2 (5 bases). Trimming shortened V by 0 bases and J by 6 bases, and 17 bases separated the two germline ends. Germline V gives CDR1 MNHEY, CDR2 SMNVEV (reference sequence). CDR3 size: 17 residues. CDR3 protein: CASSLSWGLVSAGELFF. In DNA, the CDR3 is TGTGCCAGCAGTTTATCGTGGGGTCTAGTTAGCGCCGGGGAGCTGTTTTTT.

The J gene is TRBJ2-1, the V gene TRBV5-1, with D perhaps TRBD2 (6 bases). V lost 5 bases and J lost 5, with 17 bases in between. The CDR3 loop spans 15 amino acids. Germline CDR1 and CDR2: SGHRS and YFSETQ. This CDR3 is CASRLTSRLDNEQFF. For the CDR3, the DNA is TGCGCCAGCAGACTTACTAGCCGATTGGACAATGAGCAGTTCTTC.

The rearrangement uses TRBV28 and TRBJ1-2; the D is unclear. CDR3 length: 12 residues. The V end lost 5 bases, the J end lost 4 bases, and 8 bases lay between the germline ends. Per germline, CDR1 MDHEN and CDR2 SYDVKM. The CDR3 spells CASSAGTYGYTF. DNA of the CDR3: TGTGCCAGCAGTGCGGGCACCTATGGCTACACCTTC.

The V call is TRBV10-3, the J call TRBJ1-3; TRBD1 agrees at 7 bases. J gave up 2 bases and V 5 bases, and 3 bases lay outside the gene matches. CDR1 is ENHRY, CDR2 SYGVKD, per germline. This CDR3 region has 14 residues. The CDR3 spells CAISFDRAGNTIYF. Written as DNA, the CDR3 is TGTGCCATCAGTTTTGACAGGGCTGGAAACACCATATATTTT.

This chain uses TRBV18 with TRBJ2-3; 8 positions agree with TRBD2. Trimming took 3 bases from V and 4 from J; bases not matched to a gene: 3. CDR3 length equals 14 residues. Germline V gives CDR1 KGHSH, CDR2 LQKENI. The CDR3 bases are TGTGCCAGCTCACCCGGACTAGCATCAGATACGCAGTATTTT. It codes for CASSPGLASDTQYF.

The chain carries TRBV27 and TRBJ2-7; tentatively, D is TRBD2 (5 bases). Trimming shortened V by 6 bases and J by 2 bases, and 14 bases separated the two germline ends. CDR1 and CDR2 (germline): MNHEY, SMNVEV (reference sequence). The CDR3 extends over 14 amino acids. The CDR3 sequence is CASSLMTTPYEQYF. The CDR3 DNA reads TGTGCCAGCAGCCTGATGACTACACCCTACGAGCAGTACTTC.

This clone was seen just once. This sequence joins TRBV28 and TRBJ2-2; 8 bases are a match to TRBD1. With V trimmed by 5 bases and J by 7 bases, 9 bases remained unmatched. There are 15 residues in the CDR3. CDR1 and CDR2 from the germline V gene are MDHEN and SYDVKM. This CDR3 is CASSQRTGFHGELFF. The CDR3 coding sequence is TGTGCCAGCAGTCAAAGGACAGGGTTCCACGGGGAGCTGTTTTTT.

The genes are TRBV30 and TRBJ2-7, with D possibly being TRBD1 (6 bases). Trimming removed 0 bases from V and 5 bases from J, with 20 bases in between. Germline loops: CDR1 GTSNPN, CDR2 SVGIG (reference sequence). This CDR3 spans 16 amino acids. CDR3 amino acids: CAWSVRGNRVIHEQYF. Written as DNA, the CDR3 is TGTGCCTGGAGTGTACGAGGGAACAGGGTTATCCACGAGCAGTACTTC.

The J gene is TRBJ2-7, the V gene TRBV9; 9 nucleotides line up with TRBD1. The germline CDR1 and CDR2 sequences are SGDLS and YYNGEE. This CDR3 is built from 14 residues. V lost 2 bases and J lost 5; bases outside the gene matches: 5. The CDR3 sequence is CASSVTGGVNEQYF. For the CDR3, the DNA is TGTGCCAGCAGCGTCACAGGGGGCGTAAACGAGCAGTACTTC.

This clone was counted once. This chain uses TRBV7-2 with TRBJ2-2, with a possible D match to TRBD1 (7 bases). CDR3 length: 18 residues. The V and J ends lost 2 bases and 0 bases respectively, with 16 bases between them. Germline V lookup: CDR1 SGHTA, CDR2 FQGNSA. The CDR3 region is CASSLLMRGTANTGELFF. CDR3 coding DNA: TGTGCCAGCAGCTTATTAATGCGCGGGACAGCGAACACCGGGGAGCTGTTTTTT.

As for this clone: Other DNA variants within this sample encode the same CDR3. The chain uses TRBV9 and TRBJ1-1; maybe TRBD1 (6 bases). The CDR3 extends over 15 amino acids. The V gene's germline CDR1 is SGDLS and CDR2 YYNGEE. Trimming stripped 4 bases from V and 0 bases from J, with 13 bases between. CDR3 residues: CASSPRTEMNTEAFF. The CDR3 DNA is TGTGCCAGCAGCCCTCGGACAGAGATGAACACTGAAGCTTTCTTT.

Regarding this clone: The germline gene is not matched at one end of the junction; a read error may be the cause. The chain joins TRBV6-5 to TRBJ1-2; D is undetermined. Germline CDR1 reads MNHEY; CDR2 reads SVGAGI. CDR3 length: 14 residues. CDR3 protein: CASSDSGAPDGYTF. The CDR3, as DNA: TGTGCCAGCAGTGACTCAGGAGCCCCGGATGGCTACACCTTC.

Here the CDR3 reads CSVVTSGRTYEQYF. The DNA for the CDR3 is TGCAGCGTGGTGACTAGCGGGAGGACCTACGAGCAGTACTTC. The V call is TRBV29-1, the J call TRBJ2-7, with TRBD2 matching over 13 bases. V gave up 6 bases and J gave up 2 bases; unmatched junction bases: 4. The CDR3 consists of 14 residues. Germline CDR1 SQVTM, CDR2 ANQGSEA.

The gene calls are TRBV5-5 and TRBJ2-5, with D perhaps matching TRBD1 (6 bases). This CDR3 has 14 residues. Germline V lookup: CDR1 SGHKS, CDR2 YYEKEE (reference sequence). V was trimmed by 3 bases and J by 1 base, leaving 10 bases between them. Here the CDR3 DNA reads TGTGCCAGCAGCTCCCTGGGGGCCCAAGAGACCCAGTACTTC. Its protein product is CASSSLGAQETQYF.

The chain is built from TRBV5-6 and TRBJ2-5, with 7 bases matching TRBD1. Looked up from germline, CDR1 is SGHDT and CDR2 is YYEEEE. After removal of 7 bases from V and 4 bases from J, the junction contained 10 bases not matched to a gene. The length of the CDR3 is 14 residues. The CDR3 protein is CASASRQGGETQYF. The CDR3 DNA is TGTGCCAGCGCCAGTAGACAGGGCGGAGAGACCCAGTACTTC.

The chain recombines TRBV7-6 with TRBJ2-1; TRBD1 matches at 9 bases. The CDR3 totals 16 residues. CDR1 and CDR2 from the germline V gene are SGHVS and FNYEAQ. The junction had 10 bases not matched to a gene; V was cut back by 4 bases and J by 6 bases. The CDR3 here is CASSSIPGQGLNEQFF. CDR3 sequence (DNA): TGTGCCAGCAGCTCAATACCGGGACAGGGCCTCAATGAGCAGTTCTTC.

The rearrangement joins TRBV5-8 to TRBJ1-2, with D possibly being TRBD1 (5 bases). This CDR3 has 14 residues. From germline, CDR1 is SGHTS and CDR2 YDEGEE. The V end was cut by 0 bases, the J end by 4 bases, with 10 bases between. CDR3 in amino acids: CASSLEGFGYGYTF. CDR3 nucleotide sequence: TGTGCCAGCAGCTTGGAGGGGTTTGGCTATGGCTACACCTTC. Based on the CDR3 plus reference TRBV5-8 and TRBJ1-2, the full variable domain is EAGVTQSPTHLIKTRGQQATLRCSPISGHTSVYWYQQALGLGLQFLLWYDEGEERNRGNFPPRFSGRQFPNYSSELNVNALELEDSALYLCASSLEGFGYGYTFGSGTRLTVV.

The chain links TRBV20-1 to TRBJ2-1, with D perhaps matching TRBD1 (5 bases). The CDR3 loop spans 16 amino acids. V lost 3 bases and J 6 bases, leaving 21 bases between the germline ends. The germline CDR1 and CDR2 sequences are DFQATT and SNEGSKA (reference sequence). CDR3 in amino acids: CSASRSDSPVPNEQFF. The CDR3 DNA reads TGCAGTGCTAGTCGTTCCGACAGCCCGGTCCCCAATGAGCAGTTCTTC.

V and J are TRBV14 and TRBJ2-7, with TRBD2 matching 7 bases. V shed 0 bases and J 0 bases; nucleotides not matched to a gene: 5. The germline gives CDR1 SGHDN, CDR2 FVKESK. The CDR3 runs to 16 residues. Here the CDR3 reads CASSQEAGESSYEQYF. The CDR3 coding sequence is TGTGCCAGCAGCCAAGAGGCGGGGGAGAGCTCCTACGAGCAGTACTTC.

The chain links TRBV11-2 to TRBJ2-1; TRBD1 is a possible D gene (6 bases). The germline gives CDR1 SGHAT, CDR2 FQNNGV. V was shortened by 3 bases and J by 4 bases, with 13 bases between the two germline ends. The CDR3 contains 15 residues. The CDR3 coding sequence is TGTGCCAGCAGCTTGGGACACCCTACTTACAATGAGCAGTTCTTC. The encoded protein is CASSLGHPTYNEQFF.